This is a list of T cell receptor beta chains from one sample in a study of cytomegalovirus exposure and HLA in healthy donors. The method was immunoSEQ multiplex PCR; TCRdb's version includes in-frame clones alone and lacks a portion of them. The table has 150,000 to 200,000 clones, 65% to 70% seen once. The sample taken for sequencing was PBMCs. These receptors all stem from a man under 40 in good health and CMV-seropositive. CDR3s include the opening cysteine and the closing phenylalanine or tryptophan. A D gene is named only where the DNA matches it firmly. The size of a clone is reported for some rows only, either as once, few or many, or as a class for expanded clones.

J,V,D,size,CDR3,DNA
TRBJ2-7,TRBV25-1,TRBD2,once,CASSNPSGLAGYPYEQYF,TGTGCCAGCAGTAATCCATCGGGACTAGCGGGATACCCCTACGAGCAGTACTTC
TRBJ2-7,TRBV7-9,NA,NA,CASSSAEATYEQYF,TGTGCCAGCAGCTCAGCTGAGGCGACCTACGAGCAGTACTTC
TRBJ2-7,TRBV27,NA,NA,CASGYTYEQYF,TGTGCCAGCGGTTACACCTACGAGCAGTACTTC
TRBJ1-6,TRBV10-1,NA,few,CASQREIDSPLHF,TGCGCCAGTCAGAGGGAAATCGATTCACCCCTCCACTTT
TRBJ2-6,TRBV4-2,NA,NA,CASSEGSSSGANVLTF,TGTGCCAGCAGCGAAGGATCCAGCTCTGGGGCCAACGTCCTGACTTTC
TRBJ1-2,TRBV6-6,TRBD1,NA,CASSYSSGTGGDGYTF,TGTGCCAGCAGTTACTCCTCCGGGACAGGGGGCGATGGCTACACCTTC
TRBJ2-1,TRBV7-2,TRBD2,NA,CASSLASGSRLNEQFF,TGTGCCAGCAGCTTAGCTAGCGGGAGTCGGCTCAATGAGCAGTTCTTC
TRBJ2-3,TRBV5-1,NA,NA,CASSLGQWVDTQYF,TGCGCCAGCAGCTTGGGACAGTGGGTAGATACGCAGTATTTT
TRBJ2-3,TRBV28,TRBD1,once,CASSSAPGQVAADTQYF,TGTGCCAGCAGTTCGGCCCCGGGACAGGTAGCAGCAGATACGCAGTATTTT
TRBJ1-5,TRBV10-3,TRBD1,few,CAISESRGQGTQHF,TGTGCCATCAGTGAGTCTAGGGGACAGGGCACCCAGCATTTT
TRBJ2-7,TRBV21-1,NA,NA,CASSTRSGGDRVNYERYF,TGTGCCAGCAGCACCAGGTCGGGGGGGGACAGGGTGAACTACGAGCGGTACTTC
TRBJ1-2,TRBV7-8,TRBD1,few,CASSFGQGGGGYGYTF,TGTGCCAGCAGCTTCGGACAGGGGGGAGGTGGCTATGGCTACACCTTC
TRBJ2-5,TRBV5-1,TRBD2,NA,CASSLRTSGRPNQETQYF,TGCGCCAGCAGCTTAAGGACTAGCGGGAGGCCCAACCAAGAGACCCAGTACTTC
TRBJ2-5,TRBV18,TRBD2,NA,CASSPGLAGETQYF,TGTGCCAGCTCACCGGGACTAGCGGGCGAGACCCAGTACTTC
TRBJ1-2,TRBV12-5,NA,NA,CASVSTNSGQSYGYTF,TGTGCTAGTGTTTCAACTAATTCCGGACAATCGTATGGCTACACCTTC
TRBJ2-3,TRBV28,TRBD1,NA,CASSGNRGRGHTDTQYF,TGTGCCAGCAGTGGCAACAGGGGGCGCGGGCACACAGATACGCAGTATTTT
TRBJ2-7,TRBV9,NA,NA,CASSPPWTDSYEQYF,TGTGCCAGCAGCCCCCCTTGGACAGACTCCTACGAGCAGTACTTC
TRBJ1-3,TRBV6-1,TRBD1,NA,CASSELDRGVGNTIYF,TGTGCCAGCAGTGAATTGGACAGGGGAGTAGGGAACACCATATATTTT
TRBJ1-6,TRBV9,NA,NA,CASSVDSGINSPLHF,TGTGCCAGCAGCGTAGATTCAGGGATCAATTCACCCCTCCACTTT
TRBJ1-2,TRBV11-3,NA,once,CASSLVGDYGYTF,TGTGCCAGCAGCTTAGTAGGAGACTATGGCTACACCTTC
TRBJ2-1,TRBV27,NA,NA,CASSFPGRGNEQFF,TGTGCCAGCAGTTTCCCGGGTCGGGGGAATGAGCAGTTCTTC
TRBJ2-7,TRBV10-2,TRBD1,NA,CASSTGQGANEQYF,TGCGCCAGCAGTACCGGACAGGGGGCTAACGAGCAGTACTTC
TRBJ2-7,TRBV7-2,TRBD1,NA,CASSLRDRDEQYF,TGTGCCAGCAGCTTACGTGACAGGGACGAGCAGTACTTC
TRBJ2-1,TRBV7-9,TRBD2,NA,CASSRTSGSGEQFF,TGTGCCAGCAGCCGGACTAGCGGGAGTGGTGAGCAGTTCTTC
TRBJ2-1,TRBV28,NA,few,CASNSLSGISAYNEQFF,TGTGCCAGCAACTCACTTTCCGGGATCTCTGCCTACAATGAGCAGTTCTTC
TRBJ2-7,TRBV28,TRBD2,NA,CASSRTSGAYEQYF,TGTGCCAGCAGTAGGACTAGCGGGGCTTACGAGCAGTACTTC
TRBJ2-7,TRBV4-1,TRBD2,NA,CASSQYLAGQSYEQYF,TGCGCCAGCAGCCAGTACCTAGCGGGACAGTCCTACGAGCAGTACTTC
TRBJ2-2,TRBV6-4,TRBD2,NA,CASSGSGEGHGGELFF,TGTGCCAGCAGTGGATCGGGGGAGGGCCACGGCGGGGAGCTGTTTTTT
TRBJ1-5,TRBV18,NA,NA,CASSPQDGDQPQHF,TGTGCCAGCTCACCACAGGACGGGGATCAGCCCCAGCATTTT
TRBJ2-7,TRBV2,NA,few,CASTELAYEQYF,TGTGCCAGCACCGAACTGGCCTACGAGCAGTACTTC
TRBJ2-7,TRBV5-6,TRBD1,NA,CASSWGQGATYEQYF,TGTGCCAGCAGCTGGGGACAGGGGGCAACCTACGAGCAGTACTTC
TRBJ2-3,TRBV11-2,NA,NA,CASRRTEKKDTDTQYF,TGTGCCAGCAGGCGGACAGAGAAGAAAGACACAGATACGCAGTATTTT
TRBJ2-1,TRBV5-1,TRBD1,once,CASSFWTGQNEQFF,TGCGCCAGCAGCTTCTGGACAGGCCAAAATGAGCAGTTCTTC
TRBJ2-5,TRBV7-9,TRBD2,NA,CASSSGTSGRNQETQYF,TGTGCCAGCAGCTCCGGGACTAGCGGGAGAAATCAAGAGACCCAGTACTTC
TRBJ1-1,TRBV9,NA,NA,CASSESRGVGTEAFF,TGTGCCAGCAGCGAATCCAGGGGAGTAGGCACTGAAGCTTTCTTT
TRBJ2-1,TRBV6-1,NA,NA,CASSGDWNGASYNEQFF,TGTGCCAGCAGTGGCGACTGGAATGGCGCCTCCTACAATGAGCAGTTCTTC
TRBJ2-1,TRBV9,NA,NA,CASSVAGFYNEQFF,TGTGCCAGCAGCGTAGCCGGGTTCTACAATGAGCAGTTCTTC
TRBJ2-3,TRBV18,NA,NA,CASSPPARSTDTQYF,TGTGCCAGCTCACCACCGGCCAGAAGCACAGATACGCAGTATTTT
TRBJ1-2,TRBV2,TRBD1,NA,CASSPGTGGHGYTF,TGTGCCAGCAGTCCCGGGACAGGGGGCCATGGCTACACCTTC
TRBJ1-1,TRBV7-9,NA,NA,CASSSDSENTEAFF,TGTGCCAGCAGCTCGGACAGCGAGAACACTGAAGCTTTCTTT
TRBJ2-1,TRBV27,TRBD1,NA,CASIGTAYNEQFF,TGTGCCAGCATCGGGACAGCTTACAATGAGCAGTTCTTC
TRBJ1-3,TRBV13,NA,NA,CASGTRGSGNTIYF,TGTGCCAGCGGAACCCGGGGCTCTGGAAACACCATATATTTT
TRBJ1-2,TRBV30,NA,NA,CAWIGGDYGYTF,TGTGCCTGGATAGGGGGGGACTATGGCTACACCTTC
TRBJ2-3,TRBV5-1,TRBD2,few,CASSLVLAGAGTDTQYF,TGCGCCAGCAGCTTGGTACTAGCGGGAGCCGGCACAGATACGCAGTATTTT
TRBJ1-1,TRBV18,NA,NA,CASSPPAVNTEAFF,TGTGCCAGCTCACCACCGGCGGTGAACACTGAAGCTTTCTTT
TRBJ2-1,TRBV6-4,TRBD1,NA,CASSSSPGTGNNEQFF,TGTGCCAGCAGTAGCAGCCCCGGGACAGGAAACAATGAGCAGTTCTTC
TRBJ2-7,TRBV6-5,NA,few,CASSYQGPLYEQYF,TGTGCCAGCAGTTACCAGGGCCCCCTCTACGAGCAGTACTTC
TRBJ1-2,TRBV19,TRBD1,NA,CASSLLGTGPGYTF,TGTGCCAGTAGCCTACTAGGGACAGGGCCCGGCTACACCTTC
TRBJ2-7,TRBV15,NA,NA,CATSIRDCGYEQYF,TGTGCCACCAGCATAAGGGACTGCGGCTACGAGCAGTACTTC
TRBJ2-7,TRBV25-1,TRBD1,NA,CASSEFRDRDSGEQYF,TGTGCCAGCAGTGAATTCCGGGACAGGGACTCCGGAGAGCAGTACTTC
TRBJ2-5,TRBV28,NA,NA,CASNKGVADGQYF,TGTGCCAGCAACAAGGGGGTGGCAGACGGCCAGTACTTC